One sample yielded the 8 T cell receptor beta chains listed below, sequenced in a study of cytomegalovirus exposure and HLA in healthy donors. The data were produced by immunoSEQ multiplex PCR, yet TCRdb's version contains in-frame clones alone and is incomplete. The sample contains more than 150,000 clones, approximately 83% of which appear only once. Sequencing used PBMCs. The source of these receptors is a woman between 18 and 29 years old in good health and CMV-seropositive.

This chain joins TRBV11-2 and TRBJ2-5; a weak D match, TRBD2 (6 bases). The CDR3 totals 15 residues. The ends were cut back, 5 bases at V and 4 bases at J, with 17 bases in the middle. The germline V gene encodes CDR1 SGHAT and CDR2 FQNNGV. In DNA, the CDR3 is TGTGCCAGCAGCCTGGGGGGTCGCAGCCTAGAGACCCAGTACTTC. This translates into CASSLGGRSLETQYF.

J is TRBJ1-2 and V is TRBV4-3, with 7 bases lining up with TRBD1. CDR3 size: 14 residues. The junction had 10 bases not matched to a gene; V was cut back by 4 bases and J by 8 bases. The germline V gene encodes CDR1 LGHNA and CDR2 YSLEER. The chain's CDR3 is CASSLKTGDRGYTF. The CDR3 bases are TGCGCCAGCAGCCTAAAAACAGGGGACCGGGGCTACACCTTC.

The chain joins TRBV2 to TRBJ2-3, with a possible D match to TRBD2 (5 bases). With 4 bases removed from V and 4 bases from J, the gap between germline ends came to 6 bases. There are 12 residues in the CDR3. Germline-derived CDR1 and CDR2 are SNHLY and FYNNEI. In DNA, the CDR3 is TGTGCCAGCAGTGTCGGGGCAGATACGCAGTATTTT. Protein product: CASSVGADTQYF.

V gene TRBV27 combines with J gene TRBJ2-1; 11 nucleotides align to TRBD2. The germline V gene encodes CDR1 MNHEY and CDR2 SMNVEV (reference sequence). J gave up 4 bases and V 5 bases, and 7 bases lay outside the gene matches. This CDR3 is 16 amino acids long. The CDR3 DNA reads as TGTGCCAGCAGTCCGAGACTAGCGGGGAGATACAATGAGCAGTTCTTC. Amino acids: CASSPRLAGRYNEQFF.

J is TRBJ2-3 and V is TRBV27; tentatively, D is TRBD1 (6 bases). Deletions cut 4 bases from V and 1 base from J, with 9 bases between. In germline, CDR1 is MNHEY, CDR2 SMNVEV (reference sequence). The CDR3 is 14 residues long. CDR3 DNA: TGTGCCAGCAGTTCCCGGACAGGCACAGATACGCAGTATTTT. It is translated as CASSSRTGTDTQYF.

This rearrangement joins TRBV7-6 to TRBJ2-2, with 9 bases lining up with TRBD2. This CDR3 contains 19 residues. Germline CDR1 reads SGHVS; CDR2 reads FNYEAQ. With V trimmed by 0 bases and J by 1 base, 9 bases remained unmatched. The CDR3 DNA reads as TGTGCCAGCAGCTTAGCGTCGGCTAGCGGGGCGTTGAACACCGGGGAGCTGTTTTTT. This codes for CASSLASASGALNTGELFF.

The gene calls are TRBV7-7 and TRBJ1-4, with D perhaps matching TRBD1 (6 bases). The CDR3 is 14 amino acids. CDR1 is SSHAT, CDR2 FNYEAQ, per germline (reference sequence). V was shortened by 5 bases and J by 8 bases, with 15 bases between the two germline ends. The CDR3 spells CASSPHWGQEKLFF. CDR3 DNA sequence: TGTGCCAGCAGCCCACATTGGGGACAAGAAAAACTGTTTTTT.

The chain has TRBV11-2 and TRBJ2-2; 7 bases line up with TRBD1. CDR3 length: 15 amino acids. Germline V gene lookup returns CDR1 SGHAT and CDR2 FQNNGV. V trimming: 4 bases; J trimming: 4 bases; junction bases outside the gene matches: 6. In DNA, the CDR3 is TGTGCCAGCAGCTCAAGGACAGGAACCACCGGGGAGCTGTTTTTT. Its protein is CASSSRTGTTGELFF.